A single TCR beta chain is shown here with its context. The antigen it binds to is not known. No quality values exist for individual bases; no much larger clone is one base distant. TCRbeta CDR3 regions were amplified from genomic DNA using the immunoSEQ Assay, a bias-controlled multiplex PCR. Processing in the source paper ran as follows. Nucleated cell counts per sample were estimated from amplification of reference gene primers within the assay. To quantify the absolute abundance of each unique TCRbeta CDR3 rearrangement, sequence reads were collapsed and filtered. For each sample, productive Simpson clonality was calculated by taking the square root of Simpson's diversity index across productive rearrangements. The table was pulled from immuneACCESS by TCRdb, which kept in-frame rearrangements only. Such tables lose some clones; where checked, under half of the loss comes from unresolved V genes, and the rest has no known cause. V, J and clone size are those of that table, while D and trimming were read from the DNA. The sample table shows tens of thousands of clones, and approximately 89% are seen once. Together, the top ten hold roughly 3.7% of the sample.

The source of the sample is a study of blood T cell repertoires in COVID-19 (dated by TCRdb to the early 2020s). Regarding the complete study: Collaborator samples came from the United States, Italy and Spain and covered acute and convalescent phases of COVID-19. The prospective study material was composed of cDNA or gDNA derived from T cells, B-cell-depleted T cells, or PBMCs. Deeply sampled blood TCRbeta repertoires from subjects exposed to, actively infected with, or recovered from COVID-19 were included in the dataset. A freely available public database, intended as a resource for researchers studying the immune response to SARS-CoV-2, is where the repertoires were released. The samples were drawn from the first 160 participants of the ongoing ImmuneRACE study and from 1,254 subjects provided by 6 global collaborators. Nearly every sample came with metadata listing a de-identified subject ID, COVID-19 status, age in years and sex. Where available, HLA class I and class II types were taken from metadata supplied by the sample provider and were not determined by assay-based typing. Results the study describes overall, beyond this receptor: How much clinical and demographic metadata was included differed by source and by participant, and the metadata was provided uncurated.

Spanning cysteine to phenylalanine, the CDR3 consists of 21 amino acids. This entry keeps only the CDR3 DNA: 63 bases, framed from base 1. V drops 4 bases and J drops 3 bases, leaving 34 bases in between. The germline V gene encodes CDR1 SGDLS and CDR2 YYNGEE. Collaborating institutions collected whole blood in K2EDTA tubes following their own protocols. Collaborator samples were shipped for TCRbeta analysis as frozen whole blood, isolated PBMCs, or DNA extracted from either sample type. The specimen was peripheral blood. The TCR originated in a human donor in a cohort sampled during active COVID-19. The chain was built from TRBV9 and TRBJ1-1; TRBD1 is a possible D gene, resting on 5 matching bases. This receptor carries the CDR3 CASSSNPAMVFEGRGDTEAFF. In nucleotides, the sequence is TGTGCCAGCAGCTCCAACCCAGCCATGGTGTTCGAGGGGCGGGGGGACACTGAAGCTTTCTTT.